This T cell receptor (beta chain) is drawn from a study of T cell responses to AZD1222 COVID-19 vaccine. CDR1 and CDR2 from the germline V gene are SGHRS and YFSETQ. This CDR3 is 15 amino acids long. J lost 0 bases, V lost 4 bases, and 2 bases had no gene match. Study-wide results and caveats: AZD1222 recipients seropositive at baseline numbered only six.

Clones were read by immunoSEQ multiplex PCR, and TCRdb kept only the in-frame ones, dropping some. Of 100,000 to 150,000 clones in the sample, roughly 93% were seen once. In the case of this clone: Antigen unknown.

This TCR derives from an adult in good health. This chain connects TRBV5-1 to TRBJ2-1; 9 bases fit TRBD2. Sequenced material: peripheral blood, taken on day 0 of AZD1222 vaccination. CDR3 amino acids: CASSLAGFSYNEQFF. The DNA for the CDR3 is TGCGCCAGCAGCCTAGCGGGATTCTCCTACAATGAGCAGTTCTTC.